This T cell receptor (beta chain) emerged from a study of identical twins. Broader study findings: With abundant cord blood beta clonotypes, insertions were fewer; memory repertoires showed no such pattern.

This clonotype came up a few times. Its specificity is unknown. TCRdb reprocessed the 5' RACE reads via MiXCR and lists one record per CDR3 protein. The sample holds 450,000 or so distinct CDR3 sequences, roughly a quarter seen once. Between the trimmed V and J ends, which lost 6 bases and 3 bases, there was a span of 16 bases. The CDR3 extends over 15 amino acids. This sample also appeared in a second study, on T cells expressing NK-cell markers. Per that study: The authors derived TCR beta repertoires from sorted CD3+CD56+NKG2C+, CD3+CD56+NKG2C- and CD3+CD56-NKG2C+ T cells. Dominance of the CD3+CD56-NKG2C+ fraction by these clonotypes also held in several donors.

Input material: CD4+ T cells sorted from blood. The rearrangement uses TRBV12-3 or TRBV12-4 and TRBJ2-3; maybe TRBD2 (6 bases). This receptor was taken from a woman aged 18-29 years in good health. The CDR3 bases are TGTGCCAGCAGCCCGGGAGTAAGCATTACAGATACGCAGTATTTT. Translation gives CASSPGVSITDTQYF.